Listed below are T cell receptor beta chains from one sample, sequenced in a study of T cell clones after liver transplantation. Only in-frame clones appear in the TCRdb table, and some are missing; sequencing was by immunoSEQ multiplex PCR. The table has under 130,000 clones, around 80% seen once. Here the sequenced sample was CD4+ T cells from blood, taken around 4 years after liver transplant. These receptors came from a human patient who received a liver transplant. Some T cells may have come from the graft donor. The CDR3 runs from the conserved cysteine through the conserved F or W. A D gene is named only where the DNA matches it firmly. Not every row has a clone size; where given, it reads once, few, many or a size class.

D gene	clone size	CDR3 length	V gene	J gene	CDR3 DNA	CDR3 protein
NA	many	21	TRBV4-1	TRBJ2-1	TGCGCCAGCAGCCAAGACACAGCCAGGGGGTTCGACAGGCAAGGGAGGAATGAGCAGTTCTTC	CASSQDTARGFDRQGRNEQFF
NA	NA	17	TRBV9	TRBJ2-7	TGTGCCAGCAGCGTAAGTATAGGGGCTTCGAGCTCCTACGAGCAGTACTTC	CASSVSIGASSSYEQYF
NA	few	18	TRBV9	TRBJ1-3	TGTGCCAGCAGCGTTGCCTCCACAGGGATAATGTCTGGAAACACCATATATTTT	CASSVASTGIMSGNTIYF
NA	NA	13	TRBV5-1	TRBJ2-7	TGCGCCAGCAGCTTAGACAGGACCTACGAGCAGTACTTC	CASSLDRTYEQYF
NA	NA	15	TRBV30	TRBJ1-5	TGTGCCTGGAGTGTAGGGGCCCTGGGCAATCAGCCCCAGCATTTT	CAWSVGALGNQPQHF
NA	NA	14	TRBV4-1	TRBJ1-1	TGCGCCAGCAGCAATAGACAGATGAACACTGAAGCTTTCTTT	CASSNRQMNTEAFF
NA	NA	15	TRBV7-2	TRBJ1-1	TGTGCCAGCAGCTCTCTGGGGGGGCGTAGAACTGAAGCTTTCTTT	CASSSLGGRRTEAFF
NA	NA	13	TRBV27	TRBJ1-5	TGTGCCAGCAGTCAGGTTAGCAATCAGCCCCAGCATTTT	CASSQVSNQPQHF
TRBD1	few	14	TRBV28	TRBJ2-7	TGTGCCAGCAGTTTTACAGGGGAAGTCTACGAGCAGTACTTC	CASSFTGEVYEQYF
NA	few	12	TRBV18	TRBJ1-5	TGTGCCAGCTCACCTCAGGGCGAGCCCCAGCATTTT	CASSPQGEPQHF
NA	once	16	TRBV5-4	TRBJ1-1	TGTGCCAGCAGCCCCCCGGTGGGGGCTGGAAACACTGAAGCTTTCTTT	CASSPPVGAGNTEAFF
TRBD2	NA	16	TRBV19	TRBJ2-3	TGTGCCAGTAGTACAAGGGGGACTAGCGGGAGACATACGCAGTATTTT	CASSTRGTSGRHTQYF
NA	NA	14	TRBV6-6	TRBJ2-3	TGTGCCAGCAGCACGGCCCAGGGTACAGATACGCAGTATTTT	CASSTAQGTDTQYF
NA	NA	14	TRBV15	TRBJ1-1	TGTGCCACCAGCAATCTCGGGGGTAGAACTGAAGCTTTCTTT	CATSNLGGRTEAFF
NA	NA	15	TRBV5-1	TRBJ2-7	TGCGCCAGCAGCCCTCGGGACACACGTCTTTACGAGCAGTACTTC	CASSPRDTRLYEQYF
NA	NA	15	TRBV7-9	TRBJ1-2	TGTGCCAGCAGCCTGGGGTCACCTACTAACTATGGCTACACCTTC	CASSLGSPTNYGYTF
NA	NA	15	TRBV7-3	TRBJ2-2	TGTGCCAGCAGCTTAACTAGCGTATCCACCGGGGAGCTGTTTTTT	CASSLTSVSTGELFF
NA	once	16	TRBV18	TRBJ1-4	TGTGCCAGCTCACCTACCTCCGGCCGGGTCGGGGAAAAACTGTTTTTT	CASSPTSGRVGEKLFF
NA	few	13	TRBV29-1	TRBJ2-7	TGCAGCGTCGGGGAAGCGGGCCTACGGTCGCAGTACTTC	CSVGEAGLRSQYF
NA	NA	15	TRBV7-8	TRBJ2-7	TGTGCCAGCACCGGTGGGTCAGGGGTTTACTACGAGCAGTACTTC	CASTGGSGVYYEQYF
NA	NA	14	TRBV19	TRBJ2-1	TGTGCCAGTAGTCGGGACTGGGACGAAGATGAGCAGTTCTTC	CASSRDWDEDEQFF
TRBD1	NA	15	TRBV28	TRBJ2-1	TGTGCCAGCAGTTTCTTCAGGGGGCTCGGCAATGAGCAGTTCTTC	CASSFFRGLGNEQFF
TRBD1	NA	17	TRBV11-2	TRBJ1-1	TGTGCCAGCAGCAAAGTACAGGGGTTCCAAATGAACACTGAAGCTTTCTTT	CASSKVQGFQMNTEAFF
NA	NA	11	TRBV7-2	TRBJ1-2	TGTGCCAGCAGCCAAACCTATGGCTACACCTTC	CASSQTYGYTF
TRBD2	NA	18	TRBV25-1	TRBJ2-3	TGTGCCAGCAGACTAGGGACTAGCGGGGGACGCTTGGGAGATACGCAGTATTTT	CASRLGTSGGRLGDTQYF
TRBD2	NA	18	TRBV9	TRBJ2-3	TGTGCCAGCAGCGAGGCCTCGGGCGGGAGAGGGAGCACAGATACGCAGTATTTT	CASSEASGGRGSTDTQYF
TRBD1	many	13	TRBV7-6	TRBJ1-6	TGTGCCAGCTCCGGGACAGGGAATTCACCCCTCCACTTT	CASSGTGNSPLHF
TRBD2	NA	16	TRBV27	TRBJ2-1	TGTGCCAGCAGTTTACGTAGCGGGGGATGGTACAATGAGCAGTTCTTC	CASSLRSGGWYNEQFF
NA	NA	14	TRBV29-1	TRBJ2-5	TGCAGCGTTGAAGATCGACAGTTCCAAGAGACCCAGTACTTC	CSVEDRQFQETQYF
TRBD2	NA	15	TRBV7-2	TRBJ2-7	TGTGCCAGCAGCTTAGAGGCCGGGGGGGCGTACGAGCAGTACTTC	CASSLEAGGAYEQYF
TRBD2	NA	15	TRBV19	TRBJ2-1	TGTGCCAGTAGTATAATCCTAGCGGGAGTGGGTGAGCAGTTCTTC	CASSIILAGVGEQFF
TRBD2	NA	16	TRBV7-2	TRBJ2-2	TGTGCCAGCAGCACCAAGACTAGCGGGGGGCCCGGGGAGCTGTTTTTT	CASSTKTSGGPGELFF
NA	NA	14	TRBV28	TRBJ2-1	TGTGCCAGCAGTCGAGGGGGAAACTACAATGAGCAGTTCTTC	CASSRGGNYNEQFF
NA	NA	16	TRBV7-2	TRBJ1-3	TGTGCCAGCAGCTTAGGGCGGACCCCCTCTGGAAACACCATATATTTT	CASSLGRTPSGNTIYF
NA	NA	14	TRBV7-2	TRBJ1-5	TGTGCCAGCAGCAAAGGAGGGAGCAATCAGCCCCAGCATTTT	CASSKGGSNQPQHF
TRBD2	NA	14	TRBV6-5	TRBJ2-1	TGTGCCAGCAGTCTAGCGGGAATCGGAAATGAGCAGTTCTTC	CASSLAGIGNEQFF
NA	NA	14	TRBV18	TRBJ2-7	TGTGCCAGCTCACAGGGCGTGAGCTCCTACGAGCAGTACTTC	CASSQGVSSYEQYF
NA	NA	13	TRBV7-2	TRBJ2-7	TGTGCCAGCAGCCCACAGGGATCCGACGAGCAGTACTTC	CASSPQGSDEQYF
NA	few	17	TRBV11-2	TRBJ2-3	TGTGCCAGCAGCCTCGGACAGTCCCTATATACCACAGATACGCAGTATTTT	CASSLGQSLYTTDTQYF
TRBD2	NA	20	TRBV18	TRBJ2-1	TGTGCCAGCTCACCACCGCAGGGCGCATTCCAGCGGGAGGGGTACAATGAGCAGTTCTTC	CASSPPQGAFQREGYNEQFF
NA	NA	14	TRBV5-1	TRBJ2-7	TGCGCCAGCAGCTTTGGTGGAACCCTATACGAGCAGTACTTC	CASSFGGTLYEQYF
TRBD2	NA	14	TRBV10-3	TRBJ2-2	TGTGCCATCAATCCAGCGGGGGGGATCGGGGAGCTGTTTTTT	CAINPAGGIGELFF